Listed here are 25 T cell receptor beta chains from one sample, sequenced in a study of T cell responses to AZD1222 COVID-19 vaccine. This table comes from immunoSEQ multiplex PCR, and its TCRdb copy is limited to in-frame clones, with some not included. The repertoire holds more than 90,000 clones, with around 84% as singletons. The sequenced sample was peripheral blood, obtained 28 days after the second AZD1222 dose. These receptor sequences come from an adult who received the AZD1222 COVID-19 vaccine.

The chain joins TRBV27 to TRBJ2-7; the D call may be TRBD1 or TRBD2 (5 bases each). V was pared by 3 bases and J by 2 bases, with 11 bases between. CDR3 length: 14 residues. In germline, CDR1 is MNHEY, CDR2 SMNVEV (reference sequence). This chain's CDR3 is CASSFEGSAYEQYF. The CDR3 bases are TGTGCCAGCAGTTTTGAGGGGTCAGCCTACGAGCAGTACTTC.

J is TRBJ2-7 and V is TRBV27; the match to TRBD1 covers 9 bases. Germline CDR1 reads MNHEY; CDR2 reads SMNVEV (reference sequence). The CDR3 has 15 residues. Trimming removed 5 bases from V and 6 bases from J; junction bases left unmatched: 11. The CDR3 nucleotides read TGTGCCAGCAGTCCGACCGGGACAGGGCTTTCCGAGCAGTACTTC. Translated: CASSPTGTGLSEQYF.

The CDR3 DNA follows: TGTGCCAGCAGCCAAAGGGGGCAATTGGGTGAAAAACTGTTTTTT. It translates to CASSQRGQLGEKLFF. The V call is TRBV3-1 (or the pseudogene TRBV3-2), the J call TRBJ1-4, with 7 bases identical to TRBD1. The CDR3 length is 15 residues. Looked up from germline, CDR1 is LGHDT and CDR2 is YNNKEL (reference sequence). Losses at the gene ends were 2 bases for V and 7 bases for J; bases not matched to a gene: 7.

This clone was seen a single time. V gene TRBV9 combines with J gene TRBJ2-5; possibly TRBD2 for D (6 bases). Germline V gene data show CDR1 as SGDLS and CDR2 as YYNGEE. V shed 1 base and J shed 5 bases, with 18 bases lying between them. The CDR3 runs to 16 residues. CDR3 coding DNA: TGTGCCAGCAGCGTATCCGGAGGGTCCCACTCGGAGACCCAGTACTTC. Its protein product is CASSVSGGSHSETQYF.

The V gene is TRBV28, the J gene TRBJ2-1; TRBD1 matches 9 bases. The CDR3 loop spans 16 amino acids. J was trimmed by 5 bases and V by 2 bases; bases with no gene match: 7. Germline V gene sequence: CDR1 MDHEN, CDR2 SYDVKM. The CDR3 protein is CASSLGTGGKHNEQFF. For the CDR3, the DNA is TGTGCCAGCAGTTTAGGAACAGGGGGCAAGCACAATGAGCAGTTCTTC.

J is TRBJ2-7 and V is TRBV7-6, with TRBD1 matching 10 bases. Germline CDR1 and CDR2: SGHVS and FNYEAQ. The CDR3 is made up of 15 amino acids. After removal of 5 bases from V and 2 bases from J, the junction contained 6 bases not matched to a gene. The CDR3 sequence is CASSPTGGETYEQYF. The CDR3 nucleotides read TGTGCCAGCAGCCCGACAGGGGGCGAAACCTACGAGCAGTACTTC.

The chain uses TRBV3-1 (or the pseudogene TRBV3-2) and TRBJ1-1; no definite D call. The germline V gene encodes CDR1 LGHDT and CDR2 YNNKEL (reference sequence). Trimming pared 0 bases from V and 11 bases from J, leaving 19 bases between. The CDR3 covers 15 residues. CDR3: CASSQEEADPTSAFF. The CDR3 nucleotides read TGTGCCAGCAGCCAAGAAGAGGCCGACCCCACATCGGCTTTCTTT.

The chain couples TRBV6-5 to TRBJ1-2; perhaps TRBD1 as D (6 bases). The V end lost 5 bases, the J end lost 1 base, and 14 bases lay between the germline ends. The germline V gene encodes CDR1 MNHEY and CDR2 SVGAGI. The CDR3 loop spans 15 amino acids. The CDR3 reads CASSLSGGGNYGYTF. The CDR3 coding sequence is TGTGCCAGCAGTCTAAGCGGAGGGGGTAACTATGGCTACACCTTC.

This chain connects TRBV10-3 to TRBJ2-3; D unresolved. Per the germline V gene, CDR1 is ENHRY and CDR2 is SYGVKD. This CDR3 spans 14 amino acids. The V gene lost 0 bases and the J gene lost 5 bases, with 9 bases spanning the gap. CDR3 in amino acids: CAISESKVEDTQYF. CDR3 DNA sequence: TGTGCCATCAGTGAGTCGAAGGTTGAAGATACGCAGTATTTT.

This clone has just one count. This chain links TRBV5-1 with TRBJ2-7; maybe TRBD2 (6 bases). Trimming pared 2 bases from V and 11 bases from J, leaving 17 bases between. The germline CDR1 and CDR2 sequences are SGHRS and YFSETQ. This CDR3 has 13 amino acids. CDR3 coding DNA: TGCGCCAGCAGCTTCGGAGGGAAAGGGGAAGAGTACTTC. Its protein is CASSFGGKGEEYF.

V gene TRBV6-5 combines with J gene TRBJ2-3; tentatively, D is TRBD2 (5 bases). This CDR3 comprises 16 residues. CDR1 is MNHEY and CDR2 is SVGAGI in the germline V gene. Trimming shortened V by 0 bases and J by 11 bases, and 21 bases separated the two germline ends. The CDR3 here is CASSYSVRAAVGGQYF. Written as DNA, the CDR3 is TGTGCCAGCAGTTACTCGGTGAGGGCAGCGGTCGGAGGGCAGTATTTT.

This sequence joins TRBV18 and TRBJ1-4, with TRBD1 as a possible D gene (5 bases). Trimming cost V 4 bases and J 4 bases, with 16 bases left between them. Germline V CDR1 and CDR2: KGHSH, LQKENI. The CDR3 runs 16 residues. CDR3 loop: CASSLTYGTDNEKLFF. The CDR3 nucleotides are TGTGCCAGCTCACTTACGTACGGGACGGATAATGAAAAACTGTTTTTT.

V usage is TRBV9 and J usage is TRBJ2-7, with 7 bases aligning to TRBD2. The CDR3 is 14 residues long. V lost 4 bases to trimming and J lost 5 bases; unmatched junction nucleotides: 9. Germline loops: CDR1 SGDLS, CDR2 YYNGEE. The CDR3: CASSPRGSGHEQYF. The CDR3 coding sequence is TGTGCCAGCAGCCCCCGCGGGAGTGGCCACGAGCAGTACTTC.

The rearrangement links TRBV6-5 to TRBJ1-4, with a tentative D call TRBD1 (5 bases). V lost 0 bases and J 4 bases, leaving 9 bases between the germline ends. The CDR3 totals 15 residues. CDR1 is MNHEY, CDR2 SVGAGI, per germline. The CDR3 loop reads CASSYSGGFNEKLFF. DNA for the CDR3: TGTGCCAGCAGTTACTCCGGGGGTTTTAATGAAAAACTGTTTTTT.

The chain carries TRBV15 and TRBJ1-5, with TRBD1 matching 7 bases. Germline V gives CDR1 LNHNV, CDR2 YYDKDF (reference sequence). This CDR3 has 16 residues. The V and J ends lost 3 bases and 3 bases, in that order; junction bases with no gene match: 8. As DNA, the CDR3 is TGTGCCACCAGCAGTGTAGGGGGCTTTAACAATCAGCCCCAGCATTTT. Its translation is CATSSVGGFNNQPQHF.

This sequence joins TRBV30 and TRBJ1-1; D not resolved. The CDR3 is 13 amino acids. V was shortened by 3 bases and J by 0 bases, with 8 bases between the two germline ends. From germline, CDR1 is GTSNPN and CDR2 SVGIG (reference sequence). As DNA, the CDR3 is TGTGCCTGGAGGCTGGGGATGAACACTGAAGCTTTCTTT. It yields the protein CAWRLGMNTEAFF.

This chain connects TRBV6-5 to TRBJ2-7; D is uncertain. Germline V gene data show CDR1 as MNHEY and CDR2 as SVGAGI. This CDR3 has 15 amino acids. The V end lost 7 bases, the J end lost 0 bases, and 16 bases lay between the germline ends. CDR3 bases: TGTGCCAGCACTCAACTACAGAGCCACTCCTACGAGCAGTACTTC. It codes for CASTQLQSHSYEQYF.

This chain uses TRBV21-1 with TRBJ1-5; the table's D call TRBD1 went unverified against the DNA. TRBV21-1 counts as a pseudogene. CDR3 size: 16 residues. The CDR3 sequence: CASSRDPDRVNQPQHF. The CDR3 DNA reads TGTGCCAGCAGCCGAGACCCGGACAGGGTGAATCAGCCCCAGCATTTT.

This clone appeared a single time. The chain is built from TRBV7-9 and TRBJ1-1, with a weak D call TRBD1 (5 bases). Germline CDR1 is SEHNR and CDR2 is FQNEAQ (reference sequence). This CDR3 spans 13 amino acids. Trimming took 5 bases from V and 7 from J, leaving 14 bases between them. The CDR3 nucleotides are TGTGCCAGCAGCCGATTCGACCAGGGTGAAGCTTTCTTT. The encoded protein is CASSRFDQGEAFF.

The chain employs TRBV19 and TRBJ2-3, with 15 bases lining up with TRBD2. The CDR3 is 15 residues long. Germline V gives CDR1 LNHDA, CDR2 SQIVND (reference sequence). V dropped 6 bases and J dropped 5; count of bases not matched to a gene: 3. CDR3 protein: CASRAGLAGGDTQYF. The CDR3 DNA follows: TGTGCCAGTAGAGCGGGACTAGCGGGGGGAGATACGCAGTATTTT.

The chain couples TRBV5-1 to TRBJ2-2; D may be TRBD2 (6 bases). The V gene lost 0 bases and the J gene lost 6 bases, with 9 bases spanning the gap. The CDR3 contains 14 residues. The germline gives CDR1 SGHRS, CDR2 YFSETQ. The chain's CDR3 is CASSLVGSPGELFF. CDR3 DNA: TGCGCCAGCAGCTTGGTCGGGAGCCCCGGGGAGCTGTTTTTT.

The chain joins TRBV18 to TRBJ2-1; 12 positions agree with TRBD2. The CDR3 sequence is 16 residues long. Germline CDR1 is KGHSH and CDR2 is LQKENI. J was trimmed by 6 bases and V by 5 bases; bases with no gene match: 8. This chain's CDR3 is CASSTSGGLYANEQFF. CDR3 bases: TGTGCCAGCTCAACTAGCGGGGGGCTATACGCCAATGAGCAGTTCTTC.

The rearrangement links TRBV9 to TRBJ2-5, with 9 bases fitting TRBD1. The CDR3 sequence is 14 residues long. Germline loops: CDR1 SGDLS, CDR2 YYNGEE. With 4 bases clipped from V and 7 bases from J, the junction kept 8 bases outside the gene matches. CDR3 sequence reads: CASSRGQGVGTQYF. For the CDR3, the DNA is TGTGCCAGCAGCCGGGGACAGGGAGTTGGGACCCAGTACTTC. Full variable domain (remainder filled in from reference TRBV9 and TRBJ2-5): DSGVTQTPKHLITATGQRVTLRCSPRSGDLSVYWYQQSLDQGLQFLIQYYNGEERAKGNILERFSAQQFPDLHSELNLSSLELGDSALYFCASSRGQGVGTQYFGPGTRLLVL.

This sequence joins TRBV11-2 and TRBJ1-3; no firm D call. Per germline, CDR1 SGHAT and CDR2 FQNNGV. The CDR3 has 16 residues. The V and J ends lost 1 base and 0 bases respectively, with 10 bases between them. As DNA, the CDR3 is TGTGCCAGCAGCTTAGGAGTGACCAGCTCTGGAAACACCATATATTTT. Residues: CASSLGVTSSGNTIYF.

The V gene is TRBV24-1, the J gene TRBJ2-3; possible D gene TRBD2, 7 bases. The CDR3 loop spans 17 amino acids. Trimming left V 4 bases short and J 3 bases short, with 19 bases between. CDR1 is KGHDR, CDR2 SFDVKD, per germline. The CDR3 sequence: CATSDTQGGGRTDTQYF. CDR3 DNA: TGTGCCACCAGTGACACACAGGGAGGGGGTCGGACAGATACGCAGTATTTT.